The following is a TCR beta chain sequence with its context. Germline lookup yields CDR1 DFQATT and CDR2 SNEGSKA (reference sequence). The CDR3 loop spans 15 amino acids. Three rounds of nested PCR, following a modified ARM-PCR protocol, produced the TCRbeta library. TCRdb redid the calling of the multiplex PCR reads with MiXCR, one entry per CDR3 protein. Among 120,000 or so distinct CDR3 sequences, 66% were seen once, and the ten largest hold over 10%. These data are taken from a study of tumor and adjacent non-tumor tissue in lung cancer. No cell sorting was done before RNA was extracted from the tissue.

The receptor was derived from a man between 25 and 39 years old with non-small cell lung cancer. The sample was lung tumor tissue. The rearrangement uses TRBV20-1 and TRBJ2-2; 7 bases agree with TRBD2. Here the CDR3 reads CNAREGSSGKGELFF. In DNA, the CDR3 is TGCAATGCCAGAGAGGGTTCCAGCGGGAAAGGGGAGCTGTTTTTT.